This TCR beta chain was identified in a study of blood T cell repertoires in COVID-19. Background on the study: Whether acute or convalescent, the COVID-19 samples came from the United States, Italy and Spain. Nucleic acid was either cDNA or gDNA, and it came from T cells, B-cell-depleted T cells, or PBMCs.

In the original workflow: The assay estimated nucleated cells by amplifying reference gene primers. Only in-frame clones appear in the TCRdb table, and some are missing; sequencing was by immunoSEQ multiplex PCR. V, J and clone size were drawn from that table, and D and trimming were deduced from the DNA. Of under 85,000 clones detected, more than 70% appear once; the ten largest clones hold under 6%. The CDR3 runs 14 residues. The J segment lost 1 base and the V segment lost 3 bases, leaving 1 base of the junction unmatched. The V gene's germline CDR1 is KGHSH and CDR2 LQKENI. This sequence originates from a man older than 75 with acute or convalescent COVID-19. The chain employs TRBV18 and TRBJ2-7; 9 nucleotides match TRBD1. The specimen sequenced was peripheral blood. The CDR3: CASSPGTGSYEQYF. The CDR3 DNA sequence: TGTGCCAGCTCACCCGGGACAGGGTCCTACGAGCAGTACTTC.